This TCR beta chain was profiled in a study of molecular identifiers for immune sequencing clone quantification. Study-wide context: Naive CD8 RNA (about 19,000 or 110,000 cells) was divided into five aliquots, with four sequenced.

TCRdb re-called the PCR reads with MiXCR, one entry per CDR3 protein. The table has hundreds of thousands of distinct CDR3 sequences, 15% to 20% seen once; the top ten hold roughly 0.9%. This clonotype was seen a handful of times. From germline, CDR1 is LNHDA and CDR2 SQIVND (reference sequence). V shed 3 bases and J shed 1 base, with 10 bases lying between them. The CDR3 has 15 residues. Construction of naive CD8 libraries employed 20,000 to 1,000,000 sorted cells together with 10%, 30% or 50% RNA. The CD8+CD4-CCR7+CD45RA+ phenotype defined the sorted naive CD8 T cells. The sequencing input was naive CD8+ T cells from blood, with Jurkat cell RNA spiked in. Sample subset: FACS-sorted CD8+CD4-CCR7+CD45RA+ naive T cells. The receptor was isolated from a human donor in good health. Some libraries in this study had Jurkat cell RNA spiked in. The rearrangement uses TRBV19 and TRBJ2-1; unclear D gene. The CDR3 sequence is CASSMVGRSYNEQFF. Here the CDR3 DNA reads TGTGCCAGTAGTATGGTGGGCAGGTCCTACAATGAGCAGTTCTTC.